Included here is one T cell receptor beta chain sequence, with context. TCRdb redid the calling of the RT-PCR reads with MiXCR, one entry per CDR3 protein. The sample contains around 200,000 distinct CDR3 sequences, around 41% of which appear only once. This entry belongs to a study of patients and donors after allogeneic stem cell transplantation. This CDR3 comprises 14 residues. With V trimmed by 6 bases and J by 0 bases, 5 bases remained unmatched. Germline CDR1 is SQVTM and CDR2 is ANQGSEA. The chain combines TRBV29-1 with TRBJ2-3; TRBD1 matches 8 bases. The sample comprised blood, either unsorted or a sorted T cell fraction (not recorded which). The TCR originated in a human donor who was either an allogeneic HSCT recipient or a stem cell or donor lymphocyte infusion donor (not recorded which). It is not recorded whose cells these are; they may come from a transplant donor. CDR3 DNA sequence: TGCAGCGTCGCAAGACAGGGGAGCACAGATACGCAGTATTTT. Protein product: CSVARQGSTDTQYF.